Given below is one TCR beta chain in context. The antigen remains undetermined. The sample has other DNA sequences that encode this CDR3 too. This sample was included in a study of beta chain features in type 1 diabetes. Overall study findings and caveats: Patients showed naive, central memory and Treg TCRB repertoires that appeared more similar than those of healthy donors. TCRB CDR3s were moderately but significantly shorter in Type 1 diabetes patients in all four CD4+ subsets. Type 1 diabetes patients had VDJ junctions that carried fewer insertions and more deletions.

Every isolated RNA sample was fully reverse transcribed, so sequencing captured expressed TCRB transcripts. The protocol was immunoSEQ multiplex PCR, while the TCRdb copy is restricted to in-frame clones and leaves out a portion. Here the sample spans about 25,000 clones, 68% being singletons. A single heparinised draw of around 110 mL on average was taken per donor. In all sorted populations, purity surpassed 95%. The V and J ends lost 5 bases and 4 bases, in that order; junction bases with no gene match: 10. Germline CDR1 and CDR2: SNHLY and FYNNEI. There are 16 residues in the CDR3. Sequencing input: stem cell memory CD4+ T cells from blood. This rearrangement joins TRBV2 to TRBJ1-5; 8 bases line up with TRBD1. This receptor was obtained from a woman aged 35 to 49 with type 1 diabetes. The CDR3 region is CASSSLSTGANQPQHF. DNA of the CDR3: TGTGCCAGCAGTAGTCTTTCGACAGGGGCTAATCAGCCCCAGCATTTT.